These 11 T cell receptor beta chains originate from one sample sequenced in a study of cytomegalovirus exposure and HLA in healthy donors. Primers: 60 Vbeta forward and 13 Jbeta reverse. Here immunoSEQ multiplex PCR was the method, and the copy in TCRdb shows in-frame clones only, minus some. The table records about 300,000 clones, 86% of them present only once. Source material: PBMCs. The receptors originated from a man aged 40-55 years in good health and CMV-seropositive.

The chain combines TRBV18 with TRBJ1-2; D uncertain. V dropped 3 bases and J dropped 5 bases, with 16 bases sitting between them. The CDR3 sequence is 15 residues long. Germline lookup yields CDR1 KGHSH and CDR2 LQKENI. The CDR3 nucleotides are TGTGCCAGCTCACCCGGAGGGTCCTGGGGTTATGGCTACACCTTC. Translating it yields CASSPGGSWGYGYTF.

V usage is TRBV19 and J usage is TRBJ1-1, with 12 bases lining up with TRBD1. Germline V gives CDR1 LNHDA, CDR2 SQIVND (reference sequence). There are 17 residues in the CDR3. V dropped 7 bases and J dropped 5; count of bases not matched to a gene: 14. The CDR3 protein is CASTPLPGQGAQTEAFF. The CDR3 bases are TGTGCCAGTACCCCCCTCCCGGGACAGGGGGCCCAAACTGAAGCTTTCTTT.

The rearrangement joins TRBV9 to TRBJ2-7; a weak D match, TRBD2 (5 bases). CDR1 and CDR2 (germline): SGDLS, YYNGEE. Deletions cut 4 bases from V and 4 bases from J, with 18 bases between. CDR3 size: 15 residues. The CDR3 nucleotides read TGTGCCAGCAGCCCCACGCCTGGGAGCGAGTACGAGCAGTACTTC. The encoded protein is CASSPTPGSEYEQYF. The complete variable domain, with remaining parts taken from reference TRBV9 and TRBJ2-7, reads DSGVTQTPKHLITATGQRVTLRCSPRSGDLSVYWYQQSLDQGLQFLIQYYNGEERAKGNILERFSAQQFPDLHSELNLSSLELGDSALYFCASSPTPGSEYEQYFGPGTRLTVT.

V usage is TRBV7-6 and J usage is TRBJ1-1, with TRBD1 matching 7 bases. CDR1 SGHVS and CDR2 FNYEAQ come from the germline V gene. The CDR3 covers 16 residues. The ends lost 5 bases at V and 0 bases at J; junction bases unmatched: 9. The CDR3 DNA follows: TGTGCCAGCAGCCCAATTACAGGGGTTATGAACACTGAAGCTTTCTTT. Protein product: CASSPITGVMNTEAFF.

DNA for the CDR3: TGTGCCAGCAGCCCCCGGGCGGGTAGTAATCAAGAGACCCAGTACTTC. It encodes CASSPRAGSNQETQYF. The genes are TRBV7-9 and TRBJ2-5, with D maybe TRBD2 (5 bases). CDR3 length equals 16 residues. Looked up from germline, CDR1 is SEHNR and CDR2 is FQNEAQ (reference sequence). V lost 5 bases to trimming and J lost 2 bases, with 18 bases between them.

The chain joins TRBV6-1 to TRBJ2-7; D is unclear. Trimming stripped 6 bases from V and 2 bases from J, with 8 bases between. CDR3 length equals 12 residues. From germline, CDR1 is MNHNS and CDR2 SASEGT. The CDR3 DNA is TGTGCCAGCAGCCCCCAGACCTACGAGCAGTACTTC. Amino acids: CASSPQTYEQYF.

The chain employs TRBV28 and TRBJ2-4; D is perhaps TRBD1 (5 bases). The CDR3 runs to 20 residues. The ends were cut back, 5 bases at V and 0 bases at J, with 26 bases in the middle. The germline V gene encodes CDR1 MDHEN and CDR2 SYDVKM. The CDR3 sequence: CASSLSALYRPSLAKNIQYF. The CDR3 bases are TGTGCCAGCAGTCTCTCAGCCCTTTACAGGCCGTCCCTAGCCAAAAACATTCAGTACTTC.

This chain uses TRBV7-2 with TRBJ2-7, with D maybe TRBD2 (5 bases). The CDR3 sequence is 13 residues long. V lost 3 bases to trimming and J lost 2 bases, with 8 bases between them. Per germline, CDR1 SGHTA and CDR2 FQGNSA. The CDR3 bases are TGTGCCAGCAGCTTCCTAGCCGCCTACGAGCAGTACTTC. Translated: CASSFLAAYEQYF.

A remark on this clone: The same CDR3 is also encoded by other DNA sequences in this sample. The V gene is TRBV2, the J gene TRBJ1-2, with D perhaps TRBD1 (5 bases). This CDR3 region has 13 residues. Between the trimmed V and J ends, which lost 4 bases and 2 bases, there was a span of 8 bases. Per the germline V gene, CDR1 is SNHLY and CDR2 is FYNNEI. CDR3 bases: TGTGCCAGCAGTGCTTACAGGAACTATGGCTACACCTTC. The encoded protein is CASSAYRNYGYTF.

The chain employs TRBV9 and TRBJ2-7; 7 nucleotides line up with TRBD2. Germline lookup yields CDR1 SGDLS and CDR2 YYNGEE. The CDR3 sequence is 15 residues long. V lost 0 bases, J lost 4 bases, and 7 bases stayed unmatched. Written as DNA, the CDR3 is TGTGCCAGCAGCGTAGTGGATGGGAGGGGTTACGAGCAGTACTTC. This gives the protein CASSVVDGRGYEQYF.

The V call is TRBV11-1, the J call TRBJ2-4; TRBD2 aligns across 7 bases. Germline CDR1 SGHAT, CDR2 FQDESV (reference sequence). CDR3 length equals 15 residues. Trimming took 5 bases from V and 6 from J; bases not matched to a gene: 10. CDR3 sequence: CASSHLGRARNIQYF. In DNA form, the CDR3 reads TGTGCCAGCAGCCACCTGGGGAGGGCGAGAAACATTCAGTACTTC.